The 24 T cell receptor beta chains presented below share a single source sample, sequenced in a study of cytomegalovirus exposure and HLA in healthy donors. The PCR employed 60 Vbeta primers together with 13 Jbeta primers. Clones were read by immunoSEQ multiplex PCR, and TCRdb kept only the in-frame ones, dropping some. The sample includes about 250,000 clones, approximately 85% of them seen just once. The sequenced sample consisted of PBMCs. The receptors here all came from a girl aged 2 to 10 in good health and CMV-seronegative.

Written as DNA, the CDR3 is TGTGCCAGCAGGGTGGGACAAAGGAATGGCTACACCTTC. Protein: CASRVGQRNGYTF. This sequence joins TRBV2 and TRBJ1-2; a weak D match, TRBD1 (6 bases). The CDR3 sequence is 13 residues long. The germline V gene encodes CDR1 SNHLY and CDR2 FYNNEI. V dropped 6 bases and J dropped 6 bases, with 14 bases sitting between them. Looking up the rest from reference TRBV2 and TRBJ1-2 gives the full variable domain: EPEVTQTPSHQVTQMGQEVILRCVPISNHLYFYWYRQILGQKVEFLVSFYNNEISEKSEIFDDQFSVERPDGSNFTLKIRSTKLEDSAMYFCASRVGQRNGYTFGSGTRLTVV.

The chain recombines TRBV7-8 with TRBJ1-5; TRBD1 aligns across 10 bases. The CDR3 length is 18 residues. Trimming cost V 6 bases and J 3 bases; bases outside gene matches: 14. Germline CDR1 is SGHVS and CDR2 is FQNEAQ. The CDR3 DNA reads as TGTGCCAGCAGTCTAGACCTCCCGGGACAGGGGACCAATCAGCCCCAGCATTTT. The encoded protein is CASSLDLPGQGTNQPQHF.

In nucleotides, the CDR3 is TGTGCCAGCTCGCCACACAGGGGGCAGGGCTATGGCTACACCTTC. Translating it yields CASSPHRGQGYGYTF. The chain joins TRBV28 to TRBJ1-2, with TRBD1 matching over 9 bases. The CDR3 contains 15 residues. The V gene's germline CDR1 is MDHEN and CDR2 SYDVKM. V shed 8 bases and J 4 bases; nucleotides not matched to a gene: 11.

CDR3 region: CASSHLGHNQPQHF. The CDR3, as DNA: TGCGCCAGCAGCCACCTGGGCCATAATCAGCCCCAGCATTTT. The V and J genes are TRBV4-1 and TRBJ1-5; D is undetermined. Germline CDR1 is MGHRA and CDR2 is YSYEKL. V dropped 3 bases and J dropped 4 bases, with 10 bases sitting between them. This CDR3 has 14 amino acids.

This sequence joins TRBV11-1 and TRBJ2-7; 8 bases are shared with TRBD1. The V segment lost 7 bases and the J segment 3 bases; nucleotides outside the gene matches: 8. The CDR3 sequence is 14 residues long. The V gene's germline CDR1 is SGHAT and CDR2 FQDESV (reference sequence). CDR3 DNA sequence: TGTGCCAGCAACCGCCTGGACAGGGACTACGAGCAGTACTTC. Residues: CASNRLDRDYEQYF.

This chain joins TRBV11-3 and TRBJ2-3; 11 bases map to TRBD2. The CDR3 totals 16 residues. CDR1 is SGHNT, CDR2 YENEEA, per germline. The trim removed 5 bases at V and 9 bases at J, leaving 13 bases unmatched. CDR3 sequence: CASSTSSGRTGGTQYF. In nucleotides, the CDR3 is TGTGCCAGCAGCACTTCTAGCGGGAGGACAGGAGGAACGCAGTATTTT.

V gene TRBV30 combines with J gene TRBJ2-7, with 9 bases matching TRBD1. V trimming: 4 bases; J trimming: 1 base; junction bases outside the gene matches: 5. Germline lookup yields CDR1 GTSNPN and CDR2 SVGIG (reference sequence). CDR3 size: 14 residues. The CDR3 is CAWMDRGRSYEQYF. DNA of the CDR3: TGTGCCTGGATGGACAGGGGAAGATCCTACGAGCAGTACTTC. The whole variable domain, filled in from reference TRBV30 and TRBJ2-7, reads SQTIHQWPATLVQPVGSPLSLECTVEGTSNPNLYWYRQAAGRGLQLLFYSVGIGQISSEVPQNLSASRPQDRQFILSSKKLLLSDSGFYLCAWMDRGRSYEQYFGPGTRLTVT.

CDR3 bases: TGTGCCAGCGGACTAGCGGGGGGAGGAGATACGCAGTATTTT. It yields the protein CASGLAGGGDTQYF. The chain is built from TRBV2 and TRBJ2-3, with 14 bases fitting TRBD2. The CDR3 sequence is 14 residues long. From germline, CDR1 is SNHLY and CDR2 FYNNEI. The trim removed 8 bases at V and 5 bases at J, leaving 3 bases unmatched.

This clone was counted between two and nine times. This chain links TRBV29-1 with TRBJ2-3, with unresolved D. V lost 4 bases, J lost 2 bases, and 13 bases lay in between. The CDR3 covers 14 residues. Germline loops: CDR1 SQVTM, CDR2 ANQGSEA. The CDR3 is CSVVSGRVTDTQYF. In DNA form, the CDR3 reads TGCAGCGTTGTTAGTGGTCGGGTCACAGATACGCAGTATTTT.

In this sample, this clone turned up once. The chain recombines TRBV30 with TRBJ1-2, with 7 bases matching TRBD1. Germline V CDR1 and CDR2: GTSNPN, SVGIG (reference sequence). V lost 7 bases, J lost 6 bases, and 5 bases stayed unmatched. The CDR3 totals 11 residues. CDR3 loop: CALNRGDGYTF. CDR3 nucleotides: TGTGCCTTGAACAGGGGTGATGGCTACACCTTC.

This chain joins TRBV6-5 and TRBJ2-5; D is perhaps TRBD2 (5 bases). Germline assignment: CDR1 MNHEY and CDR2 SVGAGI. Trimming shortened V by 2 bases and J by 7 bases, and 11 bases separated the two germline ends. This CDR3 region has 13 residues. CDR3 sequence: CASSYPFGGTQYF. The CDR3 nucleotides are TGTGCCAGCAGTTACCCCTTCGGAGGGACCCAGTACTTC.

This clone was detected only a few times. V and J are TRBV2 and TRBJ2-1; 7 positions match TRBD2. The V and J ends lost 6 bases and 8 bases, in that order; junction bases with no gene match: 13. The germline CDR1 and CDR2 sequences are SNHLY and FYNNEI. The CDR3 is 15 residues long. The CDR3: CASSEQTSLLDEQFF. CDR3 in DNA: TGTGCCAGCAGCGAACAGACTAGCTTGCTCGATGAGCAGTTCTTC.

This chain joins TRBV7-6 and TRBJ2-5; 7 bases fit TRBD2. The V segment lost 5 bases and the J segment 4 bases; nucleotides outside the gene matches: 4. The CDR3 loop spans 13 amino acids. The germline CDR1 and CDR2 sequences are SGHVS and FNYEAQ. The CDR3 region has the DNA TGTGCCAGCAGCCGGACTAGTTTAGAGACCCAGTACTTC. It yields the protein CASSRTSLETQYF.

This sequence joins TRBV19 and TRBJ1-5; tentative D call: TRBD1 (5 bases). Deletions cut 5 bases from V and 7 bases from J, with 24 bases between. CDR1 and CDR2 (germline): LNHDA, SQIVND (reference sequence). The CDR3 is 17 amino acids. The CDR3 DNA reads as TGTGCCAGTAGTTCGGGGCTATTTGGGGGGTTAGGCCAGCCCCAGCATTTT. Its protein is CASSSGLFGGLGQPQHF. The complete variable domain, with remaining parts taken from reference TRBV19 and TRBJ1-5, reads DGGITQSPKYLFRKEGQNVTLSCEQNLNHDAMYWYRQDPGQGLRLIYYSQIVNDFQKGDIAEGYSVSREKKESFPLTVTSAQKNPTAFYLCASSSGLFGGLGQPQHFGDGTRLSIL.

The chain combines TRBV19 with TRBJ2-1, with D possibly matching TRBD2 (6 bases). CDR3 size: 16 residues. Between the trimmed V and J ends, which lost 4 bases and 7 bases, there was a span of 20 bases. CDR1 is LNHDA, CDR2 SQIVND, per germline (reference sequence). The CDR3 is CASSTSGWVLGNEQFF. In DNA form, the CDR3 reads TGTGCCAGTAGTACCAGCGGGTGGGTTCTGGGAAATGAGCAGTTCTTC.

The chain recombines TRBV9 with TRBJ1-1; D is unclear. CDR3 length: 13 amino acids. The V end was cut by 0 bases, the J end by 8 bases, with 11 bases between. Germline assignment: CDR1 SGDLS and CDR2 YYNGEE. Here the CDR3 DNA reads TGTGCCAGCAGCGTAGAGCCGGAGGCCGAAGCTTTCTTT. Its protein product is CASSVEPEAEAFF.

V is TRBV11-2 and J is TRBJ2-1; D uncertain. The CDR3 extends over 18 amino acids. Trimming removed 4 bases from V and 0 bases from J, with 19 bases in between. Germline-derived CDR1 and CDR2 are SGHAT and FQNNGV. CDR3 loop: CASSSRPRGKSSYNEQFF. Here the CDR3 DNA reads TGTGCCAGCAGCTCAAGGCCCCGAGGCAAGAGCTCCTACAATGAGCAGTTCTTC.

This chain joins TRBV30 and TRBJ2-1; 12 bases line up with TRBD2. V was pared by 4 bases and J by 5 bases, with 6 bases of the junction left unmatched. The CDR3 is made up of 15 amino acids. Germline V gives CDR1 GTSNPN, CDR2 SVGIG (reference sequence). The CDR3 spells CAWNHLAGGDNEQFF. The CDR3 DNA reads TGTGCCTGGAACCACCTAGCGGGAGGGGACAATGAGCAGTTCTTC.

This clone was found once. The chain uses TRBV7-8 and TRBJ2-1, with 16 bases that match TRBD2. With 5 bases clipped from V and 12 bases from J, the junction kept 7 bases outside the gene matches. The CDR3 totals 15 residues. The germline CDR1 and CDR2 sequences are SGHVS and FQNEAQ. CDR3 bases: TGTGCCAGCAGCCCGGCCGGGACTAGCGGGGGGGGGCAGTTCTTC. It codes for CASSPAGTSGGGQFF.

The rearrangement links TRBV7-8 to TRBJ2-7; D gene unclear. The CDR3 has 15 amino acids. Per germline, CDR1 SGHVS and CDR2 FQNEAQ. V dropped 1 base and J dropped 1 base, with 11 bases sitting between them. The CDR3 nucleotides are TGTGCCAGCAGCTTAGAACCCGGGTCTTCCTACGAGCAGTACTTC. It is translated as CASSLEPGSSYEQYF.

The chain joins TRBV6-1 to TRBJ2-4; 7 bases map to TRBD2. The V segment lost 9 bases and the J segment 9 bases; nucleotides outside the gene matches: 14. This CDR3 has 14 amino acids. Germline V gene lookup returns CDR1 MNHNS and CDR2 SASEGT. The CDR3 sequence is CASWGGRVGGIQYF. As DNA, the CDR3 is TGTGCCAGTTGGGGGGGTAGGGTCGGGGGCATTCAGTACTTC.

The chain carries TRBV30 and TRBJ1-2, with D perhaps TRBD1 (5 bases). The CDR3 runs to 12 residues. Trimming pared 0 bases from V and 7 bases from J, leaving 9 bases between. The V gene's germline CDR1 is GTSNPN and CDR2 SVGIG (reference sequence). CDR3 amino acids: CAWSVSGGGYTF. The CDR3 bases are TGTGCCTGGAGTGTAAGCGGGGGTGGCTACACCTTC. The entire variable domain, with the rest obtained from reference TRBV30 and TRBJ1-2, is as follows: SQTIHQWPATLVQPVGSPLSLECTVEGTSNPNLYWYRQAAGRGLQLLFYSVGIGQISSEVPQNLSASRPQDRQFILSSKKLLLSDSGFYLCAWSVSGGGYTFGSGTRLTVV.

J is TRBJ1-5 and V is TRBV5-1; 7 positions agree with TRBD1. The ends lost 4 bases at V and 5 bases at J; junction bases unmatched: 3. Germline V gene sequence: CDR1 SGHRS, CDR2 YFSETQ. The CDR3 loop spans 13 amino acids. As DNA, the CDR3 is TGCGCCAGCAGCCCCGACAGGGATCAGCCCCAGCATTTT. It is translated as CASSPDRDQPQHF.

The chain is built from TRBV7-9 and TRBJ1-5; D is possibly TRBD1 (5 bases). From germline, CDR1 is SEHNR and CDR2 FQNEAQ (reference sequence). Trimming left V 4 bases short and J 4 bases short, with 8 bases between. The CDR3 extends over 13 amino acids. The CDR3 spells CASSSGNNQPQHF. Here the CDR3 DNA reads TGTGCCAGCAGCTCAGGGAATAATCAGCCCCAGCATTTT.